The rows below give T cell receptor beta chains drawn from one sample of a study of control samples from healthy donors and cancer patients. Here immunoSEQ multiplex PCR was the method, and the copy in TCRdb shows in-frame clones only, minus some. The table lists some 150,000 clones, 85% to 95% of them singletons. Sequencing was carried out using blood. The receptor set was obtained from a man aged 35-49 years in good health. The CDR3 runs from the conserved cysteine through the conserved F or W. The order of the fields is clone size, J gene, V gene, D gene, CDR3 protein, CDR3 DNA. A D gene is named only where the DNA matches it firmly. Rows give clone size only sometimes, using once, few, many, or a class for an expanded clone.

abundance: .; j_gene: TRBJ1-1; v_gene: TRBV11-2; d_gene: .; CDR3aa: CASSLAPRGDTEAFF; CDR3nt: TGTGCCAGCAGCTTAGCTCCCCGGGGCGACACTGAAGCTTTCTTT
abundance: few; j_gene: TRBJ2-2; v_gene: TRBV7-9; d_gene: .; CDR3aa: CASSTQNTGELFF; CDR3nt: TGTGCCAGCAGTACACAGAACACCGGGGAGCTGTTTTTT
abundance: .; j_gene: TRBJ2-7; v_gene: TRBV5-4; d_gene: TRBD2; CDR3aa: CASSSPQTSGGTLEQYF; CDR3nt: TGTGCCAGCAGCTCCCCTCAGACTAGCGGAGGGACTTTAGAGCAGTACTTC
abundance: .; j_gene: TRBJ1-6; v_gene: TRBV6-6; d_gene: .; CDR3aa: CASSLTGKGRRSPLHF; CDR3nt: TGTGCCAGCAGCCTAACAGGGAAAGGAAGGCGTTCACCCCTCCACTTT
abundance: .; j_gene: TRBJ2-6; v_gene: TRBV9; d_gene: .; CDR3aa: CASRRGSGANVLTF; CDR3nt: TGTGCCAGCCGACGGGGCTCCGGGGCCAACGTCCTGACTTTC
abundance: once; j_gene: TRBJ1-6; v_gene: TRBV7-9; d_gene: TRBD1; CDR3aa: CASSPHRGGSPLHF; CDR3nt: TGTGCCAGCAGCCCACACAGGGGAGGTTCACCCCTCCACTTT
abundance: .; j_gene: TRBJ1-2; v_gene: TRBV20-1; d_gene: .; CDR3aa: CSARGGNGYTF; CDR3nt: TGCAGTGCCCGCGGTGGGAATGGCTACACCTTC
abundance: once; j_gene: TRBJ2-2; v_gene: TRBV25-1; d_gene: .; CDR3aa: CASSDRGPSNTGELFF; CDR3nt: TGTGCCAGCAGTGACCGCGGGCCGTCGAACACCGGGGAGCTGTTTTTT
abundance: .; j_gene: TRBJ1-1; v_gene: TRBV13; d_gene: .; CDR3aa: CASSLWGTEAFF; CDR3nt: TGTGCCAGCAGCCTGTGGGGGACTGAAGCTTTCTTT
abundance: .; j_gene: TRBJ2-7; v_gene: TRBV13; d_gene: TRBD2; CDR3aa: CASSFYPGLAGGPGTEQYF; CDR3nt: TGTGCCAGCAGCTTTTACCCGGGACTAGCGGGAGGCCCAGGGACCGAGCAGTACTTC
abundance: .; j_gene: TRBJ2-2; v_gene: TRBV11-3; d_gene: .; CDR3aa: CASSSPWGDDANTGELFF; CDR3nt: TGTGCCAGCAGCTCGCCTTGGGGGGATGACGCGAACACCGGGGAGCTGTTTTTT
abundance: .; j_gene: TRBJ1-2; v_gene: TRBV7-9; d_gene: TRBD1; CDR3aa: CASSGTESTYGYTF; CDR3nt: TGTGCCAGCAGCGGGACAGAGTCTACCTATGGCTACACCTTC
abundance: .; j_gene: TRBJ2-2; v_gene: TRBV10-3; d_gene: .; CDR3aa: CAIKGNTGKLFF; CDR3nt: TGTGCCATCAAGGGGAACACCGGGAAGCTGTTTTTT
abundance: .; j_gene: TRBJ1-2; v_gene: TRBV2; d_gene: .; CDR3aa: CASRGSNYGYTF; CDR3nt: TGTGCCAGCAGGGGTTCTAACTATGGCTACACCTTC
abundance: .; j_gene: TRBJ2-1; v_gene: TRBV4-2; d_gene: TRBD2; CDR3aa: CASSHPQAGLAGVNTYNEQFF; CDR3nt: TGTGCCAGCAGCCACCCCCAAGCGGGACTAGCGGGAGTAAACACATACAATGAGCAGTTCTTC
abundance: .; j_gene: TRBJ2-1; v_gene: TRBV27; d_gene: .; CDR3aa: CASRSSTGTGTYNEQFF; CDR3nt: TGTGCCAGCCGGTCGAGCACCGGGACGGGTACCTACAATGAGCAGTTCTTC
abundance: .; j_gene: TRBJ2-5; v_gene: TRBV3-1/TRBV3-2; d_gene: TRBD2; CDR3aa: CASSQGASGSWETQYF; CDR3nt: TGTGCCAGCAGCCAAGGAGCTAGCGGGAGTTGGGAGACCCAGTACTTC
abundance: .; j_gene: TRBJ1-6; v_gene: TRBV5-6; d_gene: .; CDR3aa: CASSLGRDSPLHF; CDR3nt: TGTGCCAGCAGCTTGGGCAGGGACTCACCCCTCCACTTT
abundance: .; j_gene: TRBJ2-5; v_gene: TRBV6-2/TRBV6-3; d_gene: .; CDR3aa: CASSYSGGAGETQYF; CDR3nt: TGTGCCAGCAGTTACAGTGGGGGGGCCGGGGAGACCCAGTACTTC
abundance: .; j_gene: TRBJ2-7; v_gene: TRBV19; d_gene: .; CDR3aa: CASSARQFSYEQYF; CDR3nt: TGTGCCAGTAGTGCCCGACAGTTCTCCTACGAGCAGTACTTC
abundance: .; j_gene: TRBJ2-7; v_gene: TRBV7-9; d_gene: .; CDR3aa: CASSLRETSYEQYF; CDR3nt: TGTGCCAGCAGCTTAAGGGAAACCTCCTACGAGCAGTACTTC
abundance: .; j_gene: TRBJ2-3; v_gene: TRBV12-1; d_gene: .; CDR3aa: CASSTDRTGTQYF; CDR3nt: TGTGCCAGCAGCACCGACAGGACGGGGACGCAGTATTTT
abundance: .; j_gene: TRBJ1-1; v_gene: TRBV5-6; d_gene: .; CDR3aa: CASSLGIGGVNTEAFF; CDR3nt: TGTGCCAGCAGCTTGGGTATCGGAGGGGTGAACACTGAAGCTTTCTTT
abundance: once; j_gene: TRBJ1-1; v_gene: TRBV5-1; d_gene: .; CDR3aa: CASSARRQTEAFF; CDR3nt: TGCGCCAGCAGTGCCAGGAGGCAGACTGAAGCTTTCTTT
abundance: .; j_gene: TRBJ1-4; v_gene: TRBV4-3; d_gene: .; CDR3aa: CASSVLGASNEKLFF; CDR3nt: TGCGCCAGCAGCGTATTGGGGGCAAGTAATGAAAAACTGTTTTTT
abundance: .; j_gene: TRBJ2-7; v_gene: TRBV9; d_gene: .; CDR3aa: CASSVADGPYEQYF; CDR3nt: TGTGCCAGCAGCGTAGCTGACGGCCCCTACGAGCAGTACTTC
abundance: .; j_gene: TRBJ1-1; v_gene: TRBV6-2/TRBV6-3; d_gene: .; CDR3aa: CASSFYGTEAFF; CDR3nt: TGTGCCAGCAGTTTTTACGGCACTGAAGCTTTCTTT
abundance: .; j_gene: TRBJ2-7; v_gene: TRBV18; d_gene: TRBD1; CDR3aa: CASSPPGQGYEQYF; CDR3nt: TGTGCCAGCTCACCTCCGGGACAGGGCTACGAGCAGTACTTC
abundance: .; j_gene: TRBJ1-2; v_gene: TRBV6-5; d_gene: .; CDR3aa: CASEQRGDGYTF; CDR3nt: TGTGCCAGCGAGCAGCGAGGAGATGGCTACACCTTC
abundance: few; j_gene: TRBJ1-1; v_gene: TRBV6-5; d_gene: TRBD1; CDR3aa: CASSPGTGAFF; CDR3nt: TGTGCCAGCAGCCCCGGGACAGGGGCTTTCTTT